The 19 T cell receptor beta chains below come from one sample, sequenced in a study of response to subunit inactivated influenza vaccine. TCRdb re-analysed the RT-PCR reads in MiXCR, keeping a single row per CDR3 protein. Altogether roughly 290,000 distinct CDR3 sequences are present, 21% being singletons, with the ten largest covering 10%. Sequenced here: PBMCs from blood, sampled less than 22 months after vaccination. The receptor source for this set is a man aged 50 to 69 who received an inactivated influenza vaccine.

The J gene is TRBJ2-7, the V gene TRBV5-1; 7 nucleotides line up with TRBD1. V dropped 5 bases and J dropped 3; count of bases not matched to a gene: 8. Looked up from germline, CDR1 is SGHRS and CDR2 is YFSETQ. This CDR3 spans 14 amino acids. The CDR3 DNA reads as TGCGCCAGCAGATTAGACAGGGCTGACTACGAGCAGTACTTC. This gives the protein CASRLDRADYEQYF.

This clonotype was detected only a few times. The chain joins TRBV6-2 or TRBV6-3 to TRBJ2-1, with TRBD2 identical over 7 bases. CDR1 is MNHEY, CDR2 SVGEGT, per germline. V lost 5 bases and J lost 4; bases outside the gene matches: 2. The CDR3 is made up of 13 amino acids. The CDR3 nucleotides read TGTGCCAGCAGTCCGGGGGGTTACAATGAGCAGTTCTTC. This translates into CASSPGGYNEQFF.

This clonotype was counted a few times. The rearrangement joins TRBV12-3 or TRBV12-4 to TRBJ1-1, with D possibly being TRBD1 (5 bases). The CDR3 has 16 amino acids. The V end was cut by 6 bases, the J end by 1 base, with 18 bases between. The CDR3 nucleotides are TGTGCCAGCAGCCCATCGGGGATTGGGGGGAACACTGAAGCTTTCTTT. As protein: CASSPSGIGGNTEAFF.

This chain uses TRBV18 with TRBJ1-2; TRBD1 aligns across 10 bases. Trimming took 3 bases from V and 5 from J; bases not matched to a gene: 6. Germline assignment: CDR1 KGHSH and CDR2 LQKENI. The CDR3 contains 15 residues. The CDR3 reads CASSPAPGQGYGYTF. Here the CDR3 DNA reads TGTGCCAGCTCACCGGCCCCGGGACAGGGGTATGGCTACACCTTC.

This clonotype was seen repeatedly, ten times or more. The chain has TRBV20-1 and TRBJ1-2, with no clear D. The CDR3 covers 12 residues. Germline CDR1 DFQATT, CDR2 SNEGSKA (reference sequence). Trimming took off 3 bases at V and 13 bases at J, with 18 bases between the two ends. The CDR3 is CSARTPDPRITF. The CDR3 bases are TGCAGTGCTAGGACTCCCGACCCCCGAATCACCTTC.

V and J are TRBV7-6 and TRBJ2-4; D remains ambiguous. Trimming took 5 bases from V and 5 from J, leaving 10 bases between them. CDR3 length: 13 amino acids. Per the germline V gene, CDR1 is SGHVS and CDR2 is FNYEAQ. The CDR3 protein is CASSLGWENIQYF. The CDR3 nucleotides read TGTGCCAGCAGCCTCGGGTGGGAAAACATTCAGTACTTC.

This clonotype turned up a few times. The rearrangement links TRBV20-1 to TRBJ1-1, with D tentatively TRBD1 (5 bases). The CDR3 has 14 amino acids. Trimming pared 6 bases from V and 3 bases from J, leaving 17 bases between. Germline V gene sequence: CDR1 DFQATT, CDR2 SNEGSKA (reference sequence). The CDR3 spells CSAKGQGAYTEAFF. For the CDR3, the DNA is TGCAGTGCCAAAGGCCAGGGCGCCTACACTGAAGCTTTCTTT.

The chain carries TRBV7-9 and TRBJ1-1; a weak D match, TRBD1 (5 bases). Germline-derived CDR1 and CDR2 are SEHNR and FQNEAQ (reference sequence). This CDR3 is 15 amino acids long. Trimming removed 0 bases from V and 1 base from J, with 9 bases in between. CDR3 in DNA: TGTGCCAGCAGCTTAGCGAGGGGCGAGAACACTGAAGCTTTCTTT. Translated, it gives CASSLARGENTEAFF. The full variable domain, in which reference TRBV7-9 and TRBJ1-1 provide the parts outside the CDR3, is DTGVSQNPRHKITKRGQNVTFRCDPISEHNRLYWYRQTLGQGPEFLTYFQNEAQLEKSRLLSDRFSAERPKGSFSTLEIQRTEQGDSAMYLCASSLARGENTEAFFGQGTRLTVV.

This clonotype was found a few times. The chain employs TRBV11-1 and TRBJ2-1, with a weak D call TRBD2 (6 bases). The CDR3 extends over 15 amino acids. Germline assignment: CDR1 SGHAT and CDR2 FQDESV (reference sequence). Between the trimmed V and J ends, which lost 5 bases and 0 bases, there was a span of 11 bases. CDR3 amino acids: CASSKDGSSYNEQFF. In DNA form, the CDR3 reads TGTGCCAGCAGCAAGGACGGGAGCTCCTACAATGAGCAGTTCTTC.

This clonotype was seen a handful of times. The DNA of the CDR3 is TGTGCCAGCAGCTTGGGACAATACACTGAAGCTTTCTTT. Its translation: CASSLGQYTEAFF. This sequence joins TRBV5-5 and TRBJ1-1, with no clear D. CDR3 length: 13 amino acids. CDR1 SGHKS and CDR2 YYEKEE come from the germline V gene (reference sequence). V gave up 0 bases and J gave up 3 bases, with 6 bases separating them.

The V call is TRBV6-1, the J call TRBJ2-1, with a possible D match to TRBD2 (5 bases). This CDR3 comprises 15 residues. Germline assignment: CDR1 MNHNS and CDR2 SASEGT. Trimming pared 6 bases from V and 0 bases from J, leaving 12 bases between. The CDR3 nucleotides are TGTGCCAGCAGATCACTAGTTTTCTCCTACAATGAGCAGTTCTTC. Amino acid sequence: CASRSLVFSYNEQFF.

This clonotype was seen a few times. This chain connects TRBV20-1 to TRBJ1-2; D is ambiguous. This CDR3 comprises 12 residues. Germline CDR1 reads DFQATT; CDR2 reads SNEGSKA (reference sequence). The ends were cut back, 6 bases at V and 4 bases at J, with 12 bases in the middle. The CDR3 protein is CSAVSRSYGYTF. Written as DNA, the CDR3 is TGCAGTGCGGTGTCCCGGTCCTATGGCTACACCTTC.

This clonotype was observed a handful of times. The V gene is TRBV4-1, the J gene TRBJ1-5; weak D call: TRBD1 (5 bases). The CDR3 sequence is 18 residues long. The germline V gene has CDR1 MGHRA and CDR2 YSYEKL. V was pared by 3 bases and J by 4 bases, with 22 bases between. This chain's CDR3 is CASSHGAGGPTINQPQHF. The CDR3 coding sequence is TGCGCCAGCAGCCACGGGGCGGGGGGTCCGACGATTAATCAGCCCCAGCATTTT.

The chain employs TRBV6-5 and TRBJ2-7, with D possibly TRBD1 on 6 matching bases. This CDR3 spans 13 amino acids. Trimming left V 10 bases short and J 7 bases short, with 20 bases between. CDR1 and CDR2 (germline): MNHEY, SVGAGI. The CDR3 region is CATLRQGLGEQYF. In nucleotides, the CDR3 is TGTGCCACATTACGGCAGGGGTTGGGGGAGCAGTACTTC.

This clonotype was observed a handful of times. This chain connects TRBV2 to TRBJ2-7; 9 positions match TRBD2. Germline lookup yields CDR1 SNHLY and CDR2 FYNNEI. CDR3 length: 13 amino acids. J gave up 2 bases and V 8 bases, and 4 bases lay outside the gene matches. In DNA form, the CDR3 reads TGTGCCAGCCGGATAGCGGGGGCCTACGAGCAGTACTTC. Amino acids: CASRIAGAYEQYF.

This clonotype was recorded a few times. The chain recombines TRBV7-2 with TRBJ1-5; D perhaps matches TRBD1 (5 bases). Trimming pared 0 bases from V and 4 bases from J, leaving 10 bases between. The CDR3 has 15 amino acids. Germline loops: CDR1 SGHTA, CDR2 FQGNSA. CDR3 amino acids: CASSLAGAANQPQHF. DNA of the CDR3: TGTGCCAGCAGCTTAGCAGGGGCAGCAAATCAGCCCCAGCATTTT.

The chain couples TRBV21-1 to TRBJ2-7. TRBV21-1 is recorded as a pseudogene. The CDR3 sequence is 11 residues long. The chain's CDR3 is CASRLSYEQYF. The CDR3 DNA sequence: TGTGCCAGCAGATTGTCTTACGAGCAGTACTTC.

CDR3 sequence reads: CASSLTRDRGSEAFF. The CDR3 DNA reads TGCGCCAGCAGCTTGACCAGGGACAGGGGTTCTGAAGCTTTCTTT. This chain joins TRBV5-1 and TRBJ1-1; 10 bases agree with TRBD1. The V segment lost 1 base and the J segment 6 bases; nucleotides outside the gene matches: 6. Germline V gene sequence: CDR1 SGHRS, CDR2 YFSETQ. The CDR3 extends over 15 amino acids.

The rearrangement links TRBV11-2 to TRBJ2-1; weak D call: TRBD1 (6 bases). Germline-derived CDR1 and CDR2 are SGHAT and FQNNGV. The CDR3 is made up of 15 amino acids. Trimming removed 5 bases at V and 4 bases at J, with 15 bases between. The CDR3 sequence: CASSALGAQYNEQFF. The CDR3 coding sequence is TGTGCCAGCAGCGCGCTGGGGGCCCAGTACAATGAGCAGTTCTTC.